This TCR beta chain was sequenced during a study of blood T cell repertoires in COVID-19 (TCRdb year 2020). At the level of the whole study: The collaborator samples originated in the United States, Italy and Spain and spanned the acute and convalescent phases of COVID-19. The material from the prospective study consisted of cDNA or gDNA derived from T cells, B-cell-depleted T cells, or PBMCs. Deeply sampled blood TCRbeta repertoires from subjects exposed to, actively infected with, or recovered from COVID-19 were included in the dataset. The repertoires were made available in a free public database intended to serve as a resource for research on the immune response to SARS-CoV-2. The samples were drawn from the first 160 participants of the ongoing ImmuneRACE study and from 1,254 subjects provided by 6 global collaborators. Sample metadata almost always included a de-identified subject ID, COVID-19 status, age in years and sex. HLA class I and class II types, where available, came from metadata supplied by the sample provider rather than from assay-based typing. Study-wide findings and limitations: How much clinical and demographic metadata was included differed by source and by participant, and the metadata was provided uncurated.

Of note for this clone: Its antigen is unknown. Nothing much larger sits one base from this clone, and base qualities are not available.

The immunoSEQ Assay, a bias-controlled multiplex PCR, was used to amplify TCRbeta CDR3 regions from genomic DNA. The source study handled its data this way. Within the assay, amplification of reference gene primers was used to estimate how many nucleated cells each sample contained. To quantify the absolute abundance of each unique TCRbeta CDR3 rearrangement, sequence reads were collapsed and filtered. For each sample, productive Simpson clonality was calculated as the square root of Simpson's diversity index across productive rearrangements. TCRdb provides this immuneACCESS table in a form limited to in-frame rearrangements. Some clones are lacking; in checked studies, under half of them reflect an unresolved V gene, and why the rest are absent is not known. V, J and clone size reflect that table, while D and trimming were determined from the DNA. In this sample the table shows fewer than 250,000 clones, less than 85% of which occur a single time. Together, the top ten hold just over 2.5% of the sample.

The junction carries 15 bases between V and J, which are trimmed by 4 bases and 5 bases respectively. CDR1 and CDR2 are drawn from the germline V gene: SGHVS, FQNEAQ. The CDR3 covers 15 residues, taking in both the cysteine and the phenylalanine. Only the CDR3 part of the read is kept: 45 bases, read in frame from the first base. Collaborating institutions collected whole blood in K2EDTA tubes following their own protocols. For TCRbeta analysis, collaborators shipped samples as frozen whole blood, isolated PBMCs, or DNA extracted from either of those sample types. Material for sequencing was peripheral blood. The sequence joins TRBV7-8 to TRBJ1-5; TRBD1 is perhaps the D gene, given 5 matching bases. This TCR was sampled from an older woman with active or convalescent COVID-19. The CDR3 reads as follows: CASSSLGAAYQPQHF. In nucleotide form, the sequence is TGTGCCAGCAGCTCCTTAGGGGCCGCCTATCAGCCCCAGCATTTT.